This T cell receptor beta chain was captured by sequencing in a study of glioma-infiltrating T cells after dendritic cell vaccination. Study summary: Patients had newly diagnosed or recurrent glioblastoma and received dendritic cell vaccines. General study results and limits: No direct clonality-survival link was found; a diverse polyclonal response may matter.

Time point noted: after dendritic cell vaccination, including at tumor progression/relapse. PBMC sampling occurred before vaccination, two weeks after the third dose, and at progression. Regarding this clone: No antigen is known for it. At one of its ends the junction is not consistent with the germline gene, which may arise from a read error.

Germline V gene data show CDR1 as SSHAT and CDR2 as FNYEAQ (reference sequence). This CDR3 has 13 amino acids. Libraries were prepared by immunoSEQ multiplex PCR; TCRdb keeps only in-frame clonotypes and omits some of them. This table holds about 50,000 clones, 85% to 90% found once. Material: blood, obtained after dendritic cell vaccination. This receptor was taken from a human donor with glioblastoma. The genes are TRBV7-7 and TRBJ2-2, with D perhaps TRBD1 (6 bases). This chain's CDR3 is CASSARGTGELFF. CDR3 DNA: TGTGCTAGCAGCGCCAGGGGAACCGGGGAGCTGTTTTTT. Complete variable domain (other parts from reference TRBV7-7 and TRBJ2-2): GAGVSQSPRYKVTKRGQDVTLRCDPISSHATLYWYQQALGQGPEFLTYFNYEAQPDKSGLPSDRFSAERPEGSISTLTIQRTEQRDSAMYRCASSARGTGELFFGEGSRLTVL.